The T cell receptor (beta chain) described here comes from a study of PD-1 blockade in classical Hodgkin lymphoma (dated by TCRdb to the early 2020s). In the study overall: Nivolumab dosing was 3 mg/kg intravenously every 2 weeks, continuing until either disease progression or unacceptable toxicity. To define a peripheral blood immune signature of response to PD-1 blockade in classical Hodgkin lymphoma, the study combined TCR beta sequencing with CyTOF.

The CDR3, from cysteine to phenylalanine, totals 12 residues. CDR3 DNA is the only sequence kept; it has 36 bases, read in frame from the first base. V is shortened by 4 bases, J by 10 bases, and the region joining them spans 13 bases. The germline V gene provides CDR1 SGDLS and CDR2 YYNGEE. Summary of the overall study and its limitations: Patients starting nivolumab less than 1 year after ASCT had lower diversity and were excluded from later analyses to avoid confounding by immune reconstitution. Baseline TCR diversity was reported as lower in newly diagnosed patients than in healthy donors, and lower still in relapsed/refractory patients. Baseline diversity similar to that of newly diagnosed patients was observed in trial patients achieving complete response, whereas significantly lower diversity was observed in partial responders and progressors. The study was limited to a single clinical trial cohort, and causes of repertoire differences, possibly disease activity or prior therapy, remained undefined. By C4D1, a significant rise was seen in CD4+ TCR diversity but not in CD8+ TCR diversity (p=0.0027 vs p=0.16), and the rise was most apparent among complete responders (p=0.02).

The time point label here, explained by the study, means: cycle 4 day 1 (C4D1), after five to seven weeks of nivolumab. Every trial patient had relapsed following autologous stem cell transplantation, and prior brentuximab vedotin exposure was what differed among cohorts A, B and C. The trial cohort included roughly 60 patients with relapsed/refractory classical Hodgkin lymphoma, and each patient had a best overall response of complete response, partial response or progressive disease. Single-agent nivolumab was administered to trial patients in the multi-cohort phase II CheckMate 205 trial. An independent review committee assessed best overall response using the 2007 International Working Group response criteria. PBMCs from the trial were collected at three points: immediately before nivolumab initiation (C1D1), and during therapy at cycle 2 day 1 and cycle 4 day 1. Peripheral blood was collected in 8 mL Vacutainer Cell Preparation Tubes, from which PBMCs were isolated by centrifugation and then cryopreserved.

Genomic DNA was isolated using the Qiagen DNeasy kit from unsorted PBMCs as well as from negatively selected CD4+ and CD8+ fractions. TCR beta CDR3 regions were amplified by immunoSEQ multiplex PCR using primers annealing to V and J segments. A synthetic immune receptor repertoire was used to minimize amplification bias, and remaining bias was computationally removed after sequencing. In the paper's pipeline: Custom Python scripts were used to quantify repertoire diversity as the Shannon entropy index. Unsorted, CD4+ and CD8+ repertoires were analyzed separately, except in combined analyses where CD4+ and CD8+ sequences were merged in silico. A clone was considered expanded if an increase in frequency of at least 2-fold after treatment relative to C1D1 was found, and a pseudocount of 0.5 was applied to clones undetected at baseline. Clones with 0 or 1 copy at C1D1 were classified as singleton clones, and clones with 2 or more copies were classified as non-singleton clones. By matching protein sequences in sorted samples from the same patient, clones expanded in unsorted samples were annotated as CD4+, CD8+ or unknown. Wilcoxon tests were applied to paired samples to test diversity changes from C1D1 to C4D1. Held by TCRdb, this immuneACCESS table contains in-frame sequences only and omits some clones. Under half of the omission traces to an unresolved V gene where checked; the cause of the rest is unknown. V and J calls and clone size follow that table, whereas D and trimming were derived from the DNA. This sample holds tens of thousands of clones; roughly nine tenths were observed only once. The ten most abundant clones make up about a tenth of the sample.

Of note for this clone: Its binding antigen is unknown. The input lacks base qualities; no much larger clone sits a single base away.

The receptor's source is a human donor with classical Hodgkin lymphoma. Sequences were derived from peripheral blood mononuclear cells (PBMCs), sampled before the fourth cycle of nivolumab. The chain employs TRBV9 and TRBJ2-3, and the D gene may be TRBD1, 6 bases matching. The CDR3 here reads CASSKGGFAQYF. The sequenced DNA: TGTGCCAGCAGCAAAGGGGGATTTGCGCAGTATTTT.